A selection of T cell receptor beta chains follows, all from one sample in a study of blood T cells in healthy people across ages. Each CDR3 protein gets one entry after TCRdb re-called the 5' RACE reads with MiXCR. The sample has 650,000 to 700,000 distinct CDR3 sequences, about a third seen once. The sequencing input was blood. All receptors come from a woman older than 75 in good health. Both conserved end residues are trimmed from each CDR3. D genes are given only for firm matches. Some rows mark clone size as missing; the rest say once, few, many or name a class of expanded clone.

>TRBV24-1|TRBD1|few
ATSELGTGGKQY
>TRBV7-8|NA|many
ASSLWEGDYGYT
>TRBV12-3/TRBV12-4|NA|NA
ASGGITASQF
>TRBV10-3|TRBD1|few
AISTLGQGAGQPQH
>TRBV28|TRBD1|few
ASSTPRDRGYEQY
>TRBV6-1|NA|few
ASRPGPPDYGYT
>TRBV12-3/TRBV12-4|TRBD2|NA
ASSRRVTSVGTDTQY
>TRBV10-3|NA|NA
AISESKGRSTDTQY
>TRBV6-2/TRBV6-3|TRBD1|many
ASIPGGQGAVNTEAF
>TRBV9|NA|many
ASSVAVTLGYNEQF
>TRBV5-1|NA|NA
ASSRGVDVREQY
>TRBV20-1|TRBD2|many
SGEASGGAEDTQY
>TRBV7-9|NA|NA
ASSFNWGQPQH
>TRBV27|NA|NA
ASSLTESNEQF
>TRBV6-6|TRBD1|many
ASSQTGVGGYT
>TRBV4-2|NA|many
ASTPTPVRQLNEKLF
>TRBV7-2|TRBD1|NA
ASSFRLQGRETQY
>TRBV3-1|TRBD1|NA
ASSSSHRGNYGYT
>TRBV5-1|TRBD1|once
ASSSTRTGDEKLF
>TRBV4-1|NA|many
ASSQDRVMASGANVLT
>TRBV4-3|NA|many
ASSQATRGDGEQF
>TRBV9|NA|few
ASSFPRVELF
>TRBV6-1|NA|few
ASSEGGRPSYNSPLH
>TRBV5-1|NA|NA
ASSLGGSINEQF
>TRBV2|NA|NA
ASSPSGIATDTQY
>TRBV9|NA|NA
ASSVAGSYFGDVQY
>TRBV5-1|NA|many
ASGSGGRVTEAF
>TRBV6-4|NA|NA
ASSDSRGADTQY
>TRBV25-1|NA|NA
ASSSGSGQPQH
>TRBV30|TRBD2|many
AWSPGLAGGPDIQY
>TRBV20-1|TRBD2|many
SASRLAGSDTQY
>TRBV7-2|NA|NA
ASSLWASLNTEAF
>TRBV11-3|NA|NA
AGSPGPVLGDNEQF
>TRBV5-1|NA|many
ASVVAPGYEQY
>TRBV20-1|TRBD2|many
SASPRAGRDEQY
>TRBV7-9|TRBD1|NA
ASSEGQYYNEQY
>TRBV7-2|NA|many
ASSSLDVESTDTQY
>TRBV5-6|TRBD1|NA
ASSFPQGAPKNIQY
>TRBV29-1|NA|many
SVEHGQGSYGYT
>TRBV25-1|NA|many
ASSESQVWNEQY
>TRBV12-3/TRBV12-4|NA|few
ASSREQGRGYGYT
>TRBV10-3|TRBD1|many
AISGQGSSYNEQF
>TRBV10-3|TRBD1|NA
ATLERQGTYNEQY
>TRBV30|NA|NA
AIPGPDQETQY
>TRBV5-1|TRBD1|NA
ASSLDRGRSSEQY
>TRBV18|TRBD1|NA
ASSARQGPNTGELF
>TRBV7-8|NA|NA
ASSLVSRGEQF
>TRBV7-2|TRBD2|many
ASSLVGRGGSLGGPDTQY
>TRBV5-1|NA|once
ASSWDQGGRELF
>TRBV7-9|NA|many
ASSGPRSLTYEQY
>TRBV28|NA|many
ASSLSRNQETQY
>TRBV5-5|NA|NA
ASSLDPNGNQPQH
>TRBV6-8|TRBD2|many
ASSYIQERGGVQETQY
>TRBV6-2/TRBV6-3|TRBD1|many
ASSLDRGDYNSPLH
>TRBV7-2|NA|many
ASSLDMAGYGYT
>TRBV5-1|NA|NA
ASSPGGNGNEQF
>TRBV7-2|NA|many
ASRYPGSAIFGYT
>TRBV5-1|NA|many
ASSLRGASEETQY
>TRBV20-1|TRBD2|NA
SARRFKAGVSGGETQY